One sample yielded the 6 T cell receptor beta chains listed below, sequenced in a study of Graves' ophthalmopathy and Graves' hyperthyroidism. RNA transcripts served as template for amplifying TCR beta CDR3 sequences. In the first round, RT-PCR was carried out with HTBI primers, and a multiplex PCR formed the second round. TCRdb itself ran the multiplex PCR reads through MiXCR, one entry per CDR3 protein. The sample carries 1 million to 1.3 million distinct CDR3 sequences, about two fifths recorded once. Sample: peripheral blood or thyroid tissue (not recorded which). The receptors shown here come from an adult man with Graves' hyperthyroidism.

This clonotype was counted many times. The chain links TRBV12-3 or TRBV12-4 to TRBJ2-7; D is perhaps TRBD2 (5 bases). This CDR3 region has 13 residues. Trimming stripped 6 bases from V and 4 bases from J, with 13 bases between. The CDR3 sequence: CASSPEGLYEQYF. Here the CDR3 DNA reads TGTGCCAGCAGCCCCGAGGGCCTGTACGAGCAGTACTTC.

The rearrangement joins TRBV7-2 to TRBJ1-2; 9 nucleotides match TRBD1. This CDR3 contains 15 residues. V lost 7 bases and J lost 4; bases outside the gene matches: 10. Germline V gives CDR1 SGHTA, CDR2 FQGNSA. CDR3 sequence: CASTQQGASGYGYTF. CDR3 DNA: TGTGCCAGCACCCAACAGGGGGCGAGCGGCTATGGCTACACCTTC. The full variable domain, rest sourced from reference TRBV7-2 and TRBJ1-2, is GAGVSQSPSNKVTEKGKDVELRCDPISGHTALYWYRQSLGQGLEFLIYFQGNSAPDKSGLPSDRFSAERTGGSVSTLTIQRTQQEDSAVYLCASTQQGASGYGYTFGSGTRLTVV.

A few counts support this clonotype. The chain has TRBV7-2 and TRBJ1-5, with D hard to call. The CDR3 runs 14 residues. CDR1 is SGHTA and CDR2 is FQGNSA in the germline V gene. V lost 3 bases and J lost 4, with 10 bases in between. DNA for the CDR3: TGTGCCAGCAGCTTTGGTGCCCAGAATCAGCCCCAGCATTTT. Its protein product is CASSFGAQNQPQHF. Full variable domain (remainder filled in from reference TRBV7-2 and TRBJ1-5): GAGVSQSPSNKVTEKGKDVELRCDPISGHTALYWYRQSLGQGLEFLIYFQGNSAPDKSGLPSDRFSAERTGGSVSTLTIQRTQQEDSAVYLCASSFGAQNQPQHFGDGTRLSIL.

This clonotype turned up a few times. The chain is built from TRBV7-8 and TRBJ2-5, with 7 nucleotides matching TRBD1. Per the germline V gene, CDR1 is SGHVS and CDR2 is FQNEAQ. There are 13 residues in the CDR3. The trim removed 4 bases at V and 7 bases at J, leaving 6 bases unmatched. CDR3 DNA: TGTGCCAGCAGCTCAACAGGGGCGGGGACCCAGTACTTC. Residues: CASSSTGAGTQYF.

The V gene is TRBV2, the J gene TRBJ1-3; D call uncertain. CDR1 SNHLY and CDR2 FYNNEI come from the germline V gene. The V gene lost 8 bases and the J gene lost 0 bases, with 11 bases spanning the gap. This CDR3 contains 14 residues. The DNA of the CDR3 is TGTGCCAGCGCTTCGGTTTTCTCTGGAAACACCATATATTTT. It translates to CASASVFSGNTIYF.

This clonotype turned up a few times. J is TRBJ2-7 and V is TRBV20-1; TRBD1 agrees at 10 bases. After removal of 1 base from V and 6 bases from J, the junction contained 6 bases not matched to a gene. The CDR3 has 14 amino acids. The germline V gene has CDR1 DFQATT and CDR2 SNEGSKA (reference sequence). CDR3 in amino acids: CSARVLDRGAEQYF. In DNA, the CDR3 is TGCAGTGCTAGAGTTCTGGACAGGGGGGCCGAGCAGTACTTC.